The present TCR beta chain was sequenced within a study of cytomegalovirus exposure and HLA in healthy donors. About the research overall: Assignment to the Caucasian-associated ancestry cluster applied to less than 85% of the approximately 360 genotyped donors.

13 Jbeta primers and 60 Vbeta primers were used for the PCR. Using immunoSEQ multiplex PCR, the repertoire was profiled, and TCRdb retains in-frame clones only, with some absent. The sample holds roughly 110,000 clones, approximately 70% seen once. Concerning this clone itself: Its specificity is unknown.

Study outcomes and limitations: Later analysis demonstrated an association between a missense DCLRE1C variant and TCR beta V- and J-gene trimming.

Germline V gives CDR1 MNHNS, CDR2 SASEGT. V lost 0 bases, J lost 0 bases, and 8 bases lay in between. The CDR3 consists of 15 residues. The receptor's source is a woman aged 25 to 39 in good health and CMV-seronegative. The chain is built from TRBV6-1 and TRBJ1-1; TRBD1 might be the D (5 bases). What was sequenced was PBMCs. The CDR3 is CASSEAGQMNTEAFF. The CDR3 nucleotides are TGTGCCAGCAGTGAAGCGGGGCAGATGAACACTGAAGCTTTCTTT.